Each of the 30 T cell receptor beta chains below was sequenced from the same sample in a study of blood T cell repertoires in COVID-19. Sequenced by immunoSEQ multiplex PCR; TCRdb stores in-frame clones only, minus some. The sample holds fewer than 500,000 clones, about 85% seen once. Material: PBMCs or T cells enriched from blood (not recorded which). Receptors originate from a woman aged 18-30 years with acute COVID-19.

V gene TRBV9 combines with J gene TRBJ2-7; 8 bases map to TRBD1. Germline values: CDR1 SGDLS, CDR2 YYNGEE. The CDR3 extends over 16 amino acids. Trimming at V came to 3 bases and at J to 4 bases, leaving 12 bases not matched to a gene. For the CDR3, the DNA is TGTGCCAGCAGCGGCGTGCTAGGACAGGGTGGATACGAGCAGTACTTC. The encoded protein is CASSGVLGQGGYEQYF.

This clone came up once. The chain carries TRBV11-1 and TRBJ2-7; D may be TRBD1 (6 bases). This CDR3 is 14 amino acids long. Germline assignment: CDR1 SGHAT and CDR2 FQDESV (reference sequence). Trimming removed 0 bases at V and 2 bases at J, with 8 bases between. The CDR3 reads CASSLARGTYEQYF. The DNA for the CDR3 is TGTGCCAGCAGCTTAGCGAGGGGGACCTACGAGCAGTACTTC.

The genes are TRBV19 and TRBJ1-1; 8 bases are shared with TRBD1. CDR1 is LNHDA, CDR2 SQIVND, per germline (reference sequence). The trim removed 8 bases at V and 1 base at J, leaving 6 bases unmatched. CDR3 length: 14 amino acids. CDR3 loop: CASFPGQANTEAFF. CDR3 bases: TGTGCCAGTTTCCCGGGACAGGCGAACACTGAAGCTTTCTTT.

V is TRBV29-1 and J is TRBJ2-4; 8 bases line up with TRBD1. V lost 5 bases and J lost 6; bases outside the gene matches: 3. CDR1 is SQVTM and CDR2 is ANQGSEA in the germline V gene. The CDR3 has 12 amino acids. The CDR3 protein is CSVRDRGNIQYF. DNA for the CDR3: TGCAGCGTTAGAGACAGGGGAAACATTCAGTACTTC.

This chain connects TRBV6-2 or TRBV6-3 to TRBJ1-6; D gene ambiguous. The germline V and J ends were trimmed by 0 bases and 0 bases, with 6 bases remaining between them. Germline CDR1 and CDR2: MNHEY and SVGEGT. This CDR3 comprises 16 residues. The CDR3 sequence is CASSYSESSYNSPLHF. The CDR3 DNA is TGTGCCAGCAGTTACTCCGAGAGCTCCTATAATTCACCCCTCCACTTT.

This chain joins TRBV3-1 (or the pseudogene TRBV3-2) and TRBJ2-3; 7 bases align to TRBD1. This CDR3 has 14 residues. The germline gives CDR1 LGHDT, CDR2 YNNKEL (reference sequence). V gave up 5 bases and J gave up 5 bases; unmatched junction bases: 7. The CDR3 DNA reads TGTGCCAGCAGCTTTCTGACAGGGAAAGATACGCAGTATTTT. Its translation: CASSFLTGKDTQYF.

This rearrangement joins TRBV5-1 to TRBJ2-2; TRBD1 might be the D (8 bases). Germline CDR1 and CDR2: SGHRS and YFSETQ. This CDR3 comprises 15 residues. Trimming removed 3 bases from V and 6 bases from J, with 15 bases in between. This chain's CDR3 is CASSSWTGRAGELFF. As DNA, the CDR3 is TGCGCCAGCAGCTCCTGGACAGGGAGGGCCGGGGAGCTGTTTTTT.

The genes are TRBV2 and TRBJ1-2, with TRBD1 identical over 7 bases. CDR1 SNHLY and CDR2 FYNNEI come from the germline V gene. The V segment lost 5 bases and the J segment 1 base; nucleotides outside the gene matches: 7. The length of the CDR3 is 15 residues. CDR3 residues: CASSNTDRFNYGYTF. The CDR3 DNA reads TGTGCCAGCAGTAATACGGACAGGTTTAACTATGGCTACACCTTC.

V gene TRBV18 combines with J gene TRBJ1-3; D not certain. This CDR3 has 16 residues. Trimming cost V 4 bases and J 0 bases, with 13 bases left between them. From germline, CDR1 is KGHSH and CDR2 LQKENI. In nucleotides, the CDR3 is TGTGCCAGCTCACTGTCCTCCCTAGGCTCTGGAAACACCATATATTTT. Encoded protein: CASSLSSLGSGNTIYF.

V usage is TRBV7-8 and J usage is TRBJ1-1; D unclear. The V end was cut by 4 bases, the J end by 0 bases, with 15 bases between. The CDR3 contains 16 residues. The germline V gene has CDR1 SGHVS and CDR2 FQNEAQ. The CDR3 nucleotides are TGTGCCAGCAGCTATGACTTGGATGGAATGAACACTGAAGCTTTCTTT. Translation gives CASSYDLDGMNTEAFF.

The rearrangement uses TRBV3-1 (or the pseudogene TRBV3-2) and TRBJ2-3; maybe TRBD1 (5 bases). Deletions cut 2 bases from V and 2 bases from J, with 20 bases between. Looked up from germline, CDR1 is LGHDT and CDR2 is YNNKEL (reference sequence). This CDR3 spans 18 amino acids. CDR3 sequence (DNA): TGTGCCAGCAGCCAATTTGTCTTTAGGGGCCTCCTCACAGATACGCAGTATTTT. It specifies CASSQFVFRGLLTDTQYF.

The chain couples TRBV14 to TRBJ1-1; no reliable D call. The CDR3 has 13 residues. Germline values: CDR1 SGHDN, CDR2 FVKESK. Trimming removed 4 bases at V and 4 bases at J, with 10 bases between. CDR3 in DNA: TGTGCCAGCAGCCCAGCGAGGTCCACTGAAGCTTTCTTT. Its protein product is CASSPARSTEAFF.

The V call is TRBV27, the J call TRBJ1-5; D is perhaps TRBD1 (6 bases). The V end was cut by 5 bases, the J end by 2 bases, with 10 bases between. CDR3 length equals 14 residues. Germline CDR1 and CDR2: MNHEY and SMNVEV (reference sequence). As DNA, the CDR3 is TGTGCCAGCAGTCTGAGACAGGGCAATCAGCCCCAGCATTTT. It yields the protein CASSLRQGNQPQHF.

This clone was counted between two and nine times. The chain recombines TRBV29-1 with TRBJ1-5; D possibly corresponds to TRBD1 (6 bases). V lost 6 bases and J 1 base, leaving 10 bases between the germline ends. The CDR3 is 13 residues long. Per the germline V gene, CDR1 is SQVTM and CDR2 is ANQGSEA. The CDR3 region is CSVGGSSNQPQHF. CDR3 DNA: TGCAGCGTAGGGGGTTCCAGCAATCAGCCCCAGCATTTT.

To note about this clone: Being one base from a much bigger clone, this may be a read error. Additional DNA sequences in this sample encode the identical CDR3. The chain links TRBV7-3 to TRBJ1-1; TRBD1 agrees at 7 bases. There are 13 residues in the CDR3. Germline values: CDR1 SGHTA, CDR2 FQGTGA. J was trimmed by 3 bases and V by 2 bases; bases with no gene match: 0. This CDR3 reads CASSLQGDTEAFF. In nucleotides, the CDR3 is TGTGCCAGCAGCTTACAGGGGGACACTGAAGCTTTCTTT.

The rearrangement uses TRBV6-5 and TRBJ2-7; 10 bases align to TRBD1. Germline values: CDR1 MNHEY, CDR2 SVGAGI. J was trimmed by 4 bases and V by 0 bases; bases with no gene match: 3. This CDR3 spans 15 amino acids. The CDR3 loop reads CASSYSTGGMYEQYF. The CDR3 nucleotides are TGTGCCAGCAGTTACTCGACAGGGGGCATGTACGAGCAGTACTTC.

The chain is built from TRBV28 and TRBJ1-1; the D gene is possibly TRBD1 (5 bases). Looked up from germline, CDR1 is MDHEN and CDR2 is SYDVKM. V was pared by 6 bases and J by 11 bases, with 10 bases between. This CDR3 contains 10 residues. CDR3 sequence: CASSLRVAFF. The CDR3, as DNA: TGTGCCAGCAGCCTCAGGGTTGCTTTCTTT.

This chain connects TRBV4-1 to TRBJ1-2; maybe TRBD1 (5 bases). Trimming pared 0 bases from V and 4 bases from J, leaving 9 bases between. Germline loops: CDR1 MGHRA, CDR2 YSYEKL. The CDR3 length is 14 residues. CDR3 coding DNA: TGCGCCAGCAGCCAAGAATTGGGGCCCTATGGCTACACCTTC. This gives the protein CASSQELGPYGYTF.

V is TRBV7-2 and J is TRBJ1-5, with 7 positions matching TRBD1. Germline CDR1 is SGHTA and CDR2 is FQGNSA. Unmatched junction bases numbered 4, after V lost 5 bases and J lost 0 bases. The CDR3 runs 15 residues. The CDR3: CASSRRQGSNQPQHF. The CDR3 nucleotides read TGTGCCAGCAGCCGGAGACAGGGTAGCAATCAGCCCCAGCATTTT.

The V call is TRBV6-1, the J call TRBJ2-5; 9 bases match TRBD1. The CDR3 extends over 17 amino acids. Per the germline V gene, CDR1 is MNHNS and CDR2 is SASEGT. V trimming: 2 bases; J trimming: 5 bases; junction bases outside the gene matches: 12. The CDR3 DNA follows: TGTGCCAGCAGTGAAAGAATTGGACAGGGGTATCGTGAGACCCAGTACTTC. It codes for CASSERIGQGYRETQYF.

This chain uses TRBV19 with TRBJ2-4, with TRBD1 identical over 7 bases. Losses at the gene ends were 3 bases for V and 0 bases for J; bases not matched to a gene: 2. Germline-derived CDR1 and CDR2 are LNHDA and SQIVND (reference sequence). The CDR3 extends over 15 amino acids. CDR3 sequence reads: CASSMGQLAKNIQYF. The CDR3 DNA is TGTGCCAGTAGTATGGGACAGCTAGCCAAAAACATTCAGTACTTC.

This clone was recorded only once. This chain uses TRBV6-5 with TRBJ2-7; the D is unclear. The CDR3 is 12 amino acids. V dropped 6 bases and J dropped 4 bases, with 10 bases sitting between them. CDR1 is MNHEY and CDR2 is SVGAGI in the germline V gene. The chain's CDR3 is CASRQGEYEQYF. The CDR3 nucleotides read TGTGCCAGCAGGCAAGGAGAATACGAGCAGTACTTC.

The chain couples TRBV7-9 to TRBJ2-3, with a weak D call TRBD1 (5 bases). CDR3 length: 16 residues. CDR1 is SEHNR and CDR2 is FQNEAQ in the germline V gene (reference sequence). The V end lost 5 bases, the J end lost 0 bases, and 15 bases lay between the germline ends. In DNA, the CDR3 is TGTGCCAGCAGCAACACAGGAATATCTAGCACAGATACGCAGTATTTT. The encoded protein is CASSNTGISSTDTQYF.

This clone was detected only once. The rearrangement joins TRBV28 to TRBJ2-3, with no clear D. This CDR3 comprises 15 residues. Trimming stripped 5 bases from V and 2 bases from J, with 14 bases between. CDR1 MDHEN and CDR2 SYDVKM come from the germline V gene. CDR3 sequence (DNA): TGTGCCAGCAGTCAAGCTACCTACTCCACAGATACGCAGTATTTT. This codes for CASSQATYSTDTQYF.

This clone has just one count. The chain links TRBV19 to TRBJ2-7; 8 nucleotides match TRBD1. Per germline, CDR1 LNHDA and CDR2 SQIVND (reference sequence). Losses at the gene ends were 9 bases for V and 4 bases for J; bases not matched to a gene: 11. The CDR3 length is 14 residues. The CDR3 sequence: CASGDRGRLYEQYF. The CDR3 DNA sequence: TGTGCCAGCGGAGACAGGGGACGGTTGTACGAGCAGTACTTC.

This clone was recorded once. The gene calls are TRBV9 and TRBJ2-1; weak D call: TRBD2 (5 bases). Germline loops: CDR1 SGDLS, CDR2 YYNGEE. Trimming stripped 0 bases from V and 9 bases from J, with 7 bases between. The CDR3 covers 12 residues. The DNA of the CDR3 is TGTGCCAGCAGCGTAGACGAGGGTGAGCAGTTCTTC. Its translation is CASSVDEGEQFF. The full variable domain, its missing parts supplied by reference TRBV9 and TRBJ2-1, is DSGVTQTPKHLITATGQRVTLRCSPRSGDLSVYWYQQSLDQGLQFLIQYYNGEERAKGNILERFSAQQFPDLHSELNLSSLELGDSALYFCASSVDEGEQFFGPGTRLTVL.

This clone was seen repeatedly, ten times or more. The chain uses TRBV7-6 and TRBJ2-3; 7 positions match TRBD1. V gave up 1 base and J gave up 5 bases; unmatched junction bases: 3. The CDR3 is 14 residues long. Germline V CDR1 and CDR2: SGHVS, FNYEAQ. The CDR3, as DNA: TGTGCCAGCAGCTTAGAGGGACAGCTAGATACGCAGTATTTT. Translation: CASSLEGQLDTQYF.

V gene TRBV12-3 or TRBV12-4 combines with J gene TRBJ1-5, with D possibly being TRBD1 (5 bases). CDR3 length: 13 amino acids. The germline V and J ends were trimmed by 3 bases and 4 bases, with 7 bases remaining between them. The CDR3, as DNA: TGTGCCAGCAGTTTCAGGGTTAATCAGCCCCAGCATTTT. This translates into CASSFRVNQPQHF.

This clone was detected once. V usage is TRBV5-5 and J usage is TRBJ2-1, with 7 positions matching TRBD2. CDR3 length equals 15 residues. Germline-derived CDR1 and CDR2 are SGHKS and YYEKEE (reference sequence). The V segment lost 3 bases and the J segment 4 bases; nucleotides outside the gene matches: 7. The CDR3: CASSSLAETYNEQFF. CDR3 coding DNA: TGTGCCAGCAGCTCTCTAGCGGAGACGTACAATGAGCAGTTCTTC.

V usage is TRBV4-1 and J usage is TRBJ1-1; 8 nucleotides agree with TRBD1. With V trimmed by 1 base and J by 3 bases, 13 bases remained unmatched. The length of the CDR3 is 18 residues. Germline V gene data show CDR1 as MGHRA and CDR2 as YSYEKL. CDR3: CASSQAPLPTGVYTEAFF. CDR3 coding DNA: TGCGCCAGCAGCCAAGCACCCCTACCGACAGGGGTGTACACTGAAGCTTTCTTT.